The 14 T cell receptor beta chains in this list originate from one sample, sequenced in a study of blood T cell repertoires in COVID-19. Using immunoSEQ multiplex PCR, the repertoire was profiled, and TCRdb retains in-frame clones only, with some absent. The repertoire holds around 190,000 clones, 80% to 90% seen once, with 1.5% to 2% in the top ten. Sequencing input: peripheral blood. The receptors come from a man between 18 and 35 years old who had recovered from COVID-19.

This chain uses TRBV6-5 with TRBJ2-2, with TRBD2 matching over 7 bases. In germline, CDR1 is MNHEY, CDR2 SVGAGI. V lost 8 bases and J lost 6; bases outside the gene matches: 12. This CDR3 has 15 residues. CDR3: CASRGREKFAGELFF. The CDR3 DNA reads as TGTGCCAGCCGGGGGAGGGAAAAATTTGCCGGGGAGCTGTTTTTT.

This chain connects TRBV29-1 to TRBJ2-5; 7 bases map to TRBD1. This CDR3 is built from 16 residues. Germline V gives CDR1 SQVTM, CDR2 ANQGSEA. Losses at the gene ends were 3 bases for V and 2 bases for J; bases not matched to a gene: 12. CDR3 sequence (DNA): TGCAGCGTTGAGGGAGCCGTTGGGACAGTACAAGAGACCCAGTACTTC. Its translation: CSVEGAVGTVQETQYF.

The chain combines TRBV24-1 with TRBJ2-5; TRBD1 matches 9 bases. The CDR3 has 17 amino acids. J lost 4 bases, V lost 2 bases, and 10 bases had no gene match. The V gene's germline CDR1 is KGHDR and CDR2 SFDVKD. CDR3 residues: CATSDWGQGISPETQYF. The CDR3, as DNA: TGTGCCACCAGTGATTGGGGACAGGGTATCTCTCCAGAGACCCAGTACTTC.

The rearrangement joins TRBV5-5 to TRBJ2-7, with 8 nucleotides matching TRBD1. CDR3 length: 15 amino acids. From germline, CDR1 is SGHKS and CDR2 YYEKEE (reference sequence). Unmatched junction bases numbered 10, after V lost 2 bases and J lost 6 bases. CDR3 region: CASSLPAGQGGEQYF. As DNA, the CDR3 is TGTGCCAGCAGCTTACCCGCCGGACAGGGAGGCGAGCAGTACTTC.

This chain links TRBV6-6 with TRBJ2-3; 7 nucleotides agree with TRBD2. V dropped 7 bases and J dropped 1; count of bases not matched to a gene: 5. Germline V CDR1 and CDR2: MNHNY, SVGAGI (reference sequence). This CDR3 contains 14 residues. CDR3: CASNPSGRTDTQYF. CDR3 coding DNA: TGTGCCAGCAACCCTAGCGGACGCACAGATACGCAGTATTTT.

The chain is built from TRBV7-9 and TRBJ2-1, with TRBD2 matching over 7 bases. In germline, CDR1 is SEHNR, CDR2 FQNEAQ (reference sequence). This CDR3 has 14 residues. The V segment lost 5 bases and the J segment 7 bases; nucleotides outside the gene matches: 8. The CDR3 coding sequence is TGTGCCAGCAGCCCCACTAGCGTCGGGAATGAGCAGTTCTTC. It codes for CASSPTSVGNEQFF.

The chain recombines TRBV28 with TRBJ2-1, with D tentatively TRBD2 (6 bases). The CDR3 is 13 amino acids. Germline values: CDR1 MDHEN, CDR2 SYDVKM. Trimming shortened V by 2 bases and J by 9 bases, and 11 bases separated the two germline ends. In DNA, the CDR3 is TGTGCCAGCAGTTTAGGAGGGGCCCGTGAGCAGTTCTTC. Its translation is CASSLGGAREQFF.

The rearrangement links TRBV5-1 to TRBJ2-1; D is possibly TRBD1 (5 bases). This CDR3 spans 18 amino acids. Deletions cut 3 bases from V and 0 bases from J, with 19 bases between. CDR1 is SGHRS, CDR2 YFSETQ, per germline. The CDR3 protein is CASSSPGNFGASYNEQFF. The CDR3 DNA sequence: TGCGCCAGCAGCTCGCCAGGGAATTTTGGGGCCTCCTACAATGAGCAGTTCTTC. Complete variable domain (other parts from reference TRBV5-1 and TRBJ2-1): KAGVTQTPRYLIKTRGQQVTLSCSPISGHRSVSWYQQTPGQGLQFLFEYFSETQRNKGNFPGRFSGRQFSNSRSEMNVSTLELGDSALYLCASSSPGNFGASYNEQFFGPGTRLTVL.

This chain's CDR3 is CAITKDSSSYEQYF. CDR3 DNA sequence: TGTGCCATCACTAAAGACAGTTCTTCCTACGAGCAGTACTTC. This chain joins TRBV10-3 and TRBJ2-7, with D possibly being TRBD1 (5 bases). This CDR3 is built from 14 residues. The ends were cut back, 7 bases at V and 1 base at J, with 14 bases in the middle. CDR1 and CDR2 from the germline V gene are ENHRY and SYGVKD.

The table lists this clone with a count of one. The genes are TRBV5-1 and TRBJ2-5, with D tentatively TRBD2 (5 bases). This CDR3 region has 14 residues. Trimming removed 4 bases at V and 3 bases at J, with 13 bases between. Germline assignment: CDR1 SGHRS and CDR2 YFSETQ. This CDR3 reads CASSRGPSEETQYF. CDR3 nucleotides: TGCGCCAGCAGCCGCGGGCCTTCTGAAGAGACCCAGTACTTC.

The chain recombines TRBV7-9 with TRBJ2-7, with TRBD1 matching 7 bases. The CDR3 extends over 14 amino acids. The ends lost 5 bases at V and 4 bases at J; junction bases unmatched: 8. Germline CDR1 reads SEHNR; CDR2 reads FQNEAQ (reference sequence). The CDR3 sequence: CASSRVGQVYEQYF. CDR3 coding DNA: TGTGCCAGCAGCCGCGTTGGACAGGTATACGAGCAGTACTTC.

CDR3 amino acids: CSVDIGNTIYF. CDR3 coding DNA: TGCAGCGTTGACATTGGAAACACCATATATTTT. The rearrangement joins TRBV29-1 to TRBJ1-3; D is unresolved. V shed 3 bases and J shed 3 bases, with 3 bases lying between them. The CDR3 extends over 11 amino acids. Germline V gene data show CDR1 as SQVTM and CDR2 as ANQGSEA.

The V and J genes are TRBV15 and TRBJ2-3; the D is unclear. Germline V lookup: CDR1 LNHNV, CDR2 YYDKDF (reference sequence). The V gene lost 2 bases and the J gene lost 4 bases, with 4 bases spanning the gap. The CDR3 totals 12 residues. The CDR3 reads CATSRRSDTQYF. For the CDR3, the DNA is TGTGCCACCAGCAGACGGTCAGATACGCAGTATTTT.

Only a few counts were recorded for this clone. CDR3 sequence (DNA): TGTGCCAGCAGCTCGGACAGGCAGAACACTGAAGCTTTCTTT. The encoded protein is CASSSDRQNTEAFF. The V call is TRBV7-9, the J call TRBJ1-1; 7 bases are a match to TRBD1. V was clipped by 4 bases and J by 1 base; unmatched bases: 3. Germline CDR1 and CDR2: SEHNR and FQNEAQ (reference sequence). This CDR3 contains 14 residues.